Included here is one T cell receptor (beta chain) sequence, with context. The data are from a study of tumor and adjacent non-tumor tissue in lung cancer. This CDR3 spans 18 amino acids. Looked up from germline, CDR1 is MNHEY and CDR2 is SVGAGI. V shed 0 bases and J shed 9 bases, with 23 bases lying between them. This sample's RNA came from whole unsorted tissue. This non-tumor lung sample came from over 3 cm beyond the tumor edge. TCRbeta libraries were built with three rounds of nested PCR, modified from ARM-PCR. TCRdb called the multiplex PCR reads again in MiXCR, with one record for every CDR3 protein. Of 70,000 to 90,000 distinct CDR3 sequences listed, around 80% were seen once; the top ten hold roughly half.

This TCR came from a man in his 60s with non-small cell lung cancer. Sequences were obtained from distant non-tumor lung tissue. The chain links TRBV6-5 to TRBJ2-2, with D perhaps matching TRBD2 (5 bases). CDR3 sequence: CASSYSIGLAGVSWELFF. For the CDR3, the DNA is TGTGCCAGCAGTTACTCGATAGGGCTAGCAGGAGTTTCCTGGGAGCTGTTTTTT.